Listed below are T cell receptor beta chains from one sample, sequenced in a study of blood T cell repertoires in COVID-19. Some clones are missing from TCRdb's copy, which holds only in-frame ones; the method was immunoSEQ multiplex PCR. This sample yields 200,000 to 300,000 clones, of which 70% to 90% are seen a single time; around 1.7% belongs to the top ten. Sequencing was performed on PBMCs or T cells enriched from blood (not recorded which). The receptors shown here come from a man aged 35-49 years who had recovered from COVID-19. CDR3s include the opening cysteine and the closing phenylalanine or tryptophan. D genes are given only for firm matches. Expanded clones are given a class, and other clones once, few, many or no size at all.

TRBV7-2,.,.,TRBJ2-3,CASSGTGGGDTQYF,TGTGCCAGCAGCGGAACGGGGGGCGGAGATACGCAGTATTTT
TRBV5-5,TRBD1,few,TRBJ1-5,CASSYGTVTEKSNQPQHF,TGTGCCAGCAGCTATGGGACAGTAACGGAGAAAAGCAATCAGCCCCAGCATTTT
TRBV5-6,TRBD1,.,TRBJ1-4,CASSLGQGAREKLFF,TGTGCCAGCAGCTTGGGACAGGGGGCAAGGGAAAAACTGTTTTTT
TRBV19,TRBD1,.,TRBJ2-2,CASSPPGQGDTGELFF,TGTGCCAGTAGCCCACCCGGACAGGGGGACACCGGGGAGCTGTTTTTT
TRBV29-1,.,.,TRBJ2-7,CSVEDRVTYEQYF,TGCAGCGTTGAAGACAGGGTAACCTACGAGCAGTACTTC
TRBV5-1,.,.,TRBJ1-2,CASSSGQLYGYTF,TGCGCCAGCAGCTCCGGACAACTCTATGGCTACACCTTC
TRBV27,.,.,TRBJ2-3,CASSHSTDTQYF,TGTGCCAGCAGTCATAGCACAGATACGCAGTATTTT
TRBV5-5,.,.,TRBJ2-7,CASSFGSTYEQYF,TGTGCCAGCAGCTTCGGGTCTACCTACGAGCAGTACTTC
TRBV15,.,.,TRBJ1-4,CATSRELAIEKLFF,TGTGCCACCAGCAGAGAGTTGGCAATCGAAAAACTGTTTTTT
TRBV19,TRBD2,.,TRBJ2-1,CASTLGLAGGSSYNEQFF,TGTGCCAGTACTCTGGGACTAGCGGGGGGAAGCTCCTACAATGAGCAGTTCTTC
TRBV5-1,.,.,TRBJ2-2,CASSEDLIHGAGELFF,TGCGCCAGCAGCGAGGACTTGATACACGGGGCCGGGGAGCTGTTTTTT
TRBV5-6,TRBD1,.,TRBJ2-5,CASSLGQGGETQYF,TGTGCCAGCAGCTTGGGACAGGGGGGCGAGACCCAGTACTTC
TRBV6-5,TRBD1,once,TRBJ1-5,CASSFSTTGGNQPQHF,TGTGCCAGCAGTTTCTCGACCACAGGGGGCAATCAGCCCCAGCATTTT
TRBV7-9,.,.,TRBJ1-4,CASSPWGDEKLFF,TGTGCCAGCAGCCCATGGGGGGATGAAAAACTGTTTTTT
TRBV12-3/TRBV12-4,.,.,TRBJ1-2,CASRLTVDGYTF,TGTGCCAGCAGACTGACAGTCGATGGCTACACCTTC
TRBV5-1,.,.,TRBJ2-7,CASSLSTASYEQYF,TGCGCCAGCAGCTTGTCAACAGCCTCCTACGAGCAGTACTTC
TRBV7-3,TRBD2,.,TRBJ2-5,CASSSLAGGQETQYF,TGTGCCAGCAGCTCACTAGCGGGGGGGCAAGAGACCCAGTACTTC
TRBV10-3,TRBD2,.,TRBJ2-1,CAISAASGSENEQFF,TGTGCCATCAGTGCCGCTAGCGGGAGTGAAAATGAGCAGTTCTTC
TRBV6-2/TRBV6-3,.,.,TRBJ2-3,CASSLNRVGVNTQYF,TGTGCCAGCAGTTTAAACAGGGTCGGAGTAAATACGCAGTATTTT
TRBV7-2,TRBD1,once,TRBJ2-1,CASSPPGGQYNEQFF,TGTGCCAGCAGTCCACCAGGGGGTCAGTACAATGAGCAGTTCTTC